This T cell receptor beta chain was sequenced for a study of radiotherapy plus CTLA-4 blockade in lung cancer. The CDR3 is 15 amino acids. CDR1 MNHEY and CDR2 SVGAGI come from the germline V gene. V shed 0 bases and J 5 bases; nucleotides not matched to a gene: 4. Using immunoSEQ multiplex PCR, the repertoire was profiled, and TCRdb retains in-frame clones only, with some absent. The sample shows 75,000 or so clones, about 80% of them seen only once. V usage is TRBV6-5 and J usage is TRBJ2-3; 8 nucleotides align to TRBD1. The material was peripheral blood, obtained from a patient treated with radiotherapy plus ipilimumab. The origin of this receptor is a human donor with non-small cell lung cancer who had a complete response to radiotherapy plus ipilimumab. The CDR3 spells CASSYSAGGEDTQYF. The CDR3 DNA reads as TGTGCCAGCAGTTACTCGGCAGGGGGCGAAGATACGCAGTATTTT.